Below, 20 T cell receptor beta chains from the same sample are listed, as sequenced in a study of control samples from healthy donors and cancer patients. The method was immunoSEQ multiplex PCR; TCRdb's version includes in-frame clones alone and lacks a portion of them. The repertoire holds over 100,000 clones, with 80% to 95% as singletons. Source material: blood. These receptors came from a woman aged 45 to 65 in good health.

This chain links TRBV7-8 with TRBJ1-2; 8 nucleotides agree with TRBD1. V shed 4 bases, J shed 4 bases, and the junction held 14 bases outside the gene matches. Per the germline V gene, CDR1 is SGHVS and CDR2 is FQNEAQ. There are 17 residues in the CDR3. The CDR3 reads CASSSSGDRSTSYGYTF. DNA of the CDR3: TGTGCCAGCAGCTCGAGCGGGGACAGGTCCACATCCTATGGCTACACCTTC.

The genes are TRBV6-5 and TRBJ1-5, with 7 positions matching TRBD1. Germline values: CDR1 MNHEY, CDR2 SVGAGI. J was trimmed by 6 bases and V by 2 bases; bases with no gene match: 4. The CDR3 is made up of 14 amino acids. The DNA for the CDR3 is TGTGCCAGCAGTTACGACAGGGTTTCTCAGCCCCAGCATTTT. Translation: CASSYDRVSQPQHF.

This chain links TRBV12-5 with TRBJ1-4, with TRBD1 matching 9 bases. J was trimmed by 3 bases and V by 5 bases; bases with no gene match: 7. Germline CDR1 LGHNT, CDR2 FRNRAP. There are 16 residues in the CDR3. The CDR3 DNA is TGTGCTAGTGGTGCCGGGACAGGGACGGCTAATGAAAAACTGTTTTTT. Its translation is CASGAGTGTANEKLFF.

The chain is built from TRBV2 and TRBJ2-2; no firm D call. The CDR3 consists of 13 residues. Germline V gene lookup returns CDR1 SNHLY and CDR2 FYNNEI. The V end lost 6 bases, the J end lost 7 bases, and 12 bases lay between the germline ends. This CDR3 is CASRVGYDGELFF. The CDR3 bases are TGTGCCAGCAGAGTAGGATACGACGGGGAGCTGTTTTTT.

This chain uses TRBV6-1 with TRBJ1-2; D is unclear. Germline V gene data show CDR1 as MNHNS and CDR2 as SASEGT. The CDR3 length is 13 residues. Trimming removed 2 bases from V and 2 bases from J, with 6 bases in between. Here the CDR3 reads CASSESENYGYTF. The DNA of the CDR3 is TGTGCCAGCAGTGAATCAGAGAACTATGGCTACACCTTC.

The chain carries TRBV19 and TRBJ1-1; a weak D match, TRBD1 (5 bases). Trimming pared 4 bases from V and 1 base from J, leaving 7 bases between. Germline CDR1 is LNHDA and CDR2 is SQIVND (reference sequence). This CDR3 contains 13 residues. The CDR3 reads CASSRGQNTEAFF. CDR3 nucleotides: TGTGCCAGTAGTAGGGGCCAGAACACTGAAGCTTTCTTT.

The CDR3 loop reads CATSINGPQGRREKLFF. The CDR3 region has the DNA TGTGCCACCAGCATAAATGGACCCCAGGGCCGGCGGGAAAAACTGTTTTTT. V usage is TRBV15 and J usage is TRBJ1-4, with D perhaps matching TRBD1 (5 bases). There are 17 residues in the CDR3. Germline lookup yields CDR1 LNHNV and CDR2 YYDKDF (reference sequence). The V end lost 4 bases, the J end lost 8 bases, and 23 bases lay between the germline ends.

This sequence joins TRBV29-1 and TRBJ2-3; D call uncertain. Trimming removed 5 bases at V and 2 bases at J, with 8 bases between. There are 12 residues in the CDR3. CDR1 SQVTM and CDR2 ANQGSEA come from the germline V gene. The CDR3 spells CSVKRFTDTQYF. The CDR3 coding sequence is TGCAGCGTTAAGAGGTTCACAGATACGCAGTATTTT.

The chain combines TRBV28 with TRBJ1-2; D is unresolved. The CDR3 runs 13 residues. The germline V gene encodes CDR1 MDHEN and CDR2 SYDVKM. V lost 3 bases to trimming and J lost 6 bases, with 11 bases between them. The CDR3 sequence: CASSFPLKDGYTF. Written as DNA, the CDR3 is TGTGCCAGCAGTTTCCCCTTGAAAGATGGCTACACCTTC.

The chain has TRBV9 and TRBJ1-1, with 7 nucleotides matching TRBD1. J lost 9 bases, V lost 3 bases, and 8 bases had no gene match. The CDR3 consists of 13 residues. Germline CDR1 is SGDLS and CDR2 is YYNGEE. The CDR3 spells CASSGTGTAQAFF. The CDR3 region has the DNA TGTGCCAGCAGCGGGACAGGAACTGCGCAAGCTTTCTTT.

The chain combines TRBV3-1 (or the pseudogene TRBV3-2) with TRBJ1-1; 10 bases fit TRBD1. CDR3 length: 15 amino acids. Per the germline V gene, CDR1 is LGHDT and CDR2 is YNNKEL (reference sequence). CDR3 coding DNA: TGTGCTACGGTGGGGACAGGGGTCCAGCGAACTGAAGCTTTCTTT. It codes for CATVGTGVQRTEAFF.

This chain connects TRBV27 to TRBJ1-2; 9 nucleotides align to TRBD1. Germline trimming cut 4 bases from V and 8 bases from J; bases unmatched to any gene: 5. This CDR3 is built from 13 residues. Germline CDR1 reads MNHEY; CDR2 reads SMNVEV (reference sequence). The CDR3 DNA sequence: TGTGCCAGCAGTTCCCGGACAGGGGAAGGCTACACCTTC. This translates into CASSSRTGEGYTF.

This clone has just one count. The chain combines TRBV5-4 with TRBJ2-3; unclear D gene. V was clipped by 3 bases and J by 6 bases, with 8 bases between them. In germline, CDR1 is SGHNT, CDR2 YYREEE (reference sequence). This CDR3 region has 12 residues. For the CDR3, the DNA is TGTGCCAGCAGCTACCCATTGGATACGCAGTATTTT. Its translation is CASSYPLDTQYF.

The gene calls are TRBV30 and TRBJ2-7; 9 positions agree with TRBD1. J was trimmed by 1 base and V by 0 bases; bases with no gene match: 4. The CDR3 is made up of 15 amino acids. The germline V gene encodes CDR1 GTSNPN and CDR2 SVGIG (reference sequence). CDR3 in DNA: TGTGCCTGGAGTGTAATCGGGACAGGGTCCTACGAGCAGTACTTC. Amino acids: CAWSVIGTGSYEQYF.

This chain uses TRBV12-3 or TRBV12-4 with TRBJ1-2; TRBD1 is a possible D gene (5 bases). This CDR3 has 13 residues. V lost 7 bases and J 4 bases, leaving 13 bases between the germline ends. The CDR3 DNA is TGTGCCAGCACCGACGGGGCAAGCTATGGCTACACCTTC. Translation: CASTDGASYGYTF.

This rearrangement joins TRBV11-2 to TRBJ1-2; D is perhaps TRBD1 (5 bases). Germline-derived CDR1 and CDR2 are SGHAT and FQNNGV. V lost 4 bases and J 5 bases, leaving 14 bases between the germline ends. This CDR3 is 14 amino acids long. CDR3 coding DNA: TGTGCCAGCAGCTCCCGCATCCCAGGGTATGGCTACACCTTC. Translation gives CASSSRIPGYGYTF.

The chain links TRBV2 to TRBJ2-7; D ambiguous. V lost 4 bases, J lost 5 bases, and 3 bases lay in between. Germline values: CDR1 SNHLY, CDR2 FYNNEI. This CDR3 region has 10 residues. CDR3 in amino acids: CASSGHEQYF. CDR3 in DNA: TGTGCCAGCAGTGGCCACGAGCAGTACTTC.

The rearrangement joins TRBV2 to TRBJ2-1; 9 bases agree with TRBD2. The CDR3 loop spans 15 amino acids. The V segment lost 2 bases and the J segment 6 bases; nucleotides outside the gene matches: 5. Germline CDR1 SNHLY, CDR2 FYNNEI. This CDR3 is CASSEISGRSNEQFF. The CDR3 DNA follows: TGTGCCAGCAGTGAAATTAGCGGGAGATCCAATGAGCAGTTCTTC. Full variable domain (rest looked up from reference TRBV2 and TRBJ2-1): EPEVTQTPSHQVTQMGQEVILRCVPISNHLYFYWYRQILGQKVEFLVSFYNNEISEKSEIFDDQFSVERPDGSNFTLKIRSTKLEDSAMYFCASSEISGRSNEQFFGPGTRLTVL.

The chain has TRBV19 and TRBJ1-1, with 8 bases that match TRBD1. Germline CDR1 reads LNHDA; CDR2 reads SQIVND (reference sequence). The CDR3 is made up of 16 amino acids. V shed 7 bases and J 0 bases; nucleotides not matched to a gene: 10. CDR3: CASTPRQGRVNTEAFF. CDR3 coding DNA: TGTGCCAGTACCCCCCGACAGGGGAGGGTGAACACTGAAGCTTTCTTT.

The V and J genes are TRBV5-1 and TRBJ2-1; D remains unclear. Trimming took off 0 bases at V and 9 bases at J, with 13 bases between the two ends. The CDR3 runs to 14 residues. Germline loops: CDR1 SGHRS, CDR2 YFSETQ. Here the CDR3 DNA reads TGCGCCAGCAGCTTGGGGGATAGCAGAAGTGAGCAGTTCTTC. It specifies CASSLGDSRSEQFF.